This T cell receptor (beta chain) was profiled in a study of tumor-infiltrating lymphocytes in oesophageal squamous cell carcinoma. This clonotype was seen more than once but under ten times. TCRdb called the reads again in MiXCR, with one record for every CDR3 protein. The repertoire holds more than 10,000 distinct CDR3 sequences, with 58% as singletons. With 6 bases removed from V and 9 bases from J, the gap between germline ends came to 12 bases. CDR3 length: 13 residues. The chain uses TRBV12-3 or TRBV12-4 and TRBJ1-6; a possible D gene is TRBD1 (5 bases). This TCR came from a female donor with esophageal squamous cell carcinoma. Material for sequencing was blood. Here the CDR3 reads CASRRDGTSPLHF. CDR3 coding DNA: TGTGCCAGCAGAAGGGACGGGACTTCACCCCTCCACTTT.